What follows are 16 T cell receptor beta chains derived from one specimen sequenced in a study of CXCR3-negative and CXCR3-positive naive CD8 T cells. Points from the study as a whole: Naive cells that were CXCR3-positive had more hydrophobic TRB CDR3s (compared with CXCR3-negative naive cells).

Carrying UMI labels, the TRB cDNA libraries were prepared through 5' RACE. TCRdb re-called the 5' RACE reads and catalogs CDR3 proteins one per entry, DNA excluded. The sample's table shows about 89,000 distinct CDR3 sequences. The antigens for these receptors are not known. Sequences were obtained from naive CXCR3+ CD8+ T cells from blood. The subset here: CD45RO-CCR7+CD27+CD95- naive CD8+ T cells expressing CXCR3 (TNR3+). Every receptor here comes from a human donor in good health. Some clones in this sample may be carry-over from other donors' samples.

The V gene is TRBV9, the J gene TRBJ2-3. Looked up from germline, CDR1 is SGDLS and CDR2 is YYNGEE. This CDR3 is 12 amino acids long. CDR3 protein: CASSVQADTQYF.

V usage is TRBV7-2 and J usage is TRBJ2-1; TCRdb's D call of TRBD2 is untestable without DNA. Germline V CDR1 and CDR2: SGHTA, FQGNSA. This CDR3 is 16 amino acids long. The CDR3 is CASSPLPGLAASEQFF.

The chain carries TRBV6-5 and TRBJ2-1. Germline CDR1 and CDR2: MNHEY and SVGAGI. The CDR3 covers 16 residues. Here the CDR3 reads CASSYATALRHNEQFF.

J is TRBJ1-1 and V is TRBV20-1; the D call of TRBD1 rests on TCRdb alone, since no DNA is present to check it. This CDR3 is built from 13 residues. The germline gives CDR1 DFQATT, CDR2 SNEGSKA (reference sequence). The CDR3 sequence: CSARAPRSYEAFF.

The chain couples TRBV28 to TRBJ1-1. Germline values: CDR1 MDHEN, CDR2 SYDVKM. The CDR3 totals 14 residues. CDR3 sequence reads: CASSLMRELGEAFF.

The rearrangement links TRBV25-1 to TRBJ2-3; TCRdb proposes TRBD1, but this gene call is untestable without DNA. The CDR3 has 16 amino acids. Per germline, CDR1 MGHDK and CDR2 SYGVNS. The CDR3 is CASSDPGTGDTDTQYF.

CDR3 amino acids: CASRKGGEETQYF. The chain joins TRBV5-4 to TRBJ2-5; TCRdb reports TRBD1, a call that lacks DNA to check it against. The CDR3 contains 13 residues. Per the germline V gene, CDR1 is SGHNT and CDR2 is YYREEE (reference sequence).

This rearrangement joins TRBV4-1 to TRBJ2-2; absent DNA, TCRdb's TRBD1 call cannot be checked. The CDR3 has 14 residues. Germline V gene lookup returns CDR1 MGHRA and CDR2 YSYEKL. Here the CDR3 reads CASSQEWGTGELFF.

The chain employs TRBV29-1 and TRBJ2-5. From germline, CDR1 is SQVTM and CDR2 ANQGSEA. The CDR3 is made up of 12 amino acids. The CDR3 loop reads CSVEGVQETQYF.

The chain uses TRBV9 and TRBJ2-7; the D call from TCRdb, TRBD1, cannot be confirmed without DNA. This CDR3 has 15 residues. The germline gives CDR1 SGDLS, CDR2 YYNGEE. This chain's CDR3 is CASSPLSGTAYEQYF.

V usage is TRBV15 and J usage is TRBJ2-3; the D call of TRBD1 rests on TCRdb alone, since no DNA is present to check it. CDR3 length: 14 residues. CDR1 is LNHNV and CDR2 is YYDKDF in the germline V gene (reference sequence). CDR3 sequence reads: CATSRVGGTDTQYF.

V usage is TRBV14 and J usage is TRBJ2-1; the TCRdb call, TRBD1, lacks DNA for checking. The CDR3 has 16 residues. The germline V gene encodes CDR1 SGHDN and CDR2 FVKESK. This chain's CDR3 is CASSQDYGAVYNEQFF. Full variable domain (remainder filled in from reference TRBV14 and TRBJ2-1): EAGVTQFPSHSVIEKGQTVTLRCDPISGHDNLYWYRRVMGKEIKFLLHFVKESKQDESGMPNNRFLAERTGGTYSTLKVQPAELEDSGVYFCASSQDYGAVYNEQFFGPGTRLTVL.

The chain couples TRBV6-2 or TRBV6-3 to TRBJ2-7. This CDR3 has 13 amino acids. Per germline, CDR1 MNHEY and CDR2 SVGEGT. The CDR3 here is CASSTQGPYEQYF.

The CDR3 is CASSLGGQGAKRF. The V and J genes are TRBV28 and TRBJ1-1; TCRdb calls TRBD1, which cannot be checked without DNA. Germline values: CDR1 MDHEN, CDR2 SYDVKM. The CDR3 runs to 13 residues.

The V call is TRBV7-6, the J call TRBJ2-1; without DNA, the TCRdb call of TRBD1 cannot be checked. CDR1 is SGHVS and CDR2 is FNYEAQ in the germline V gene. The CDR3 sequence is 15 residues long. This chain's CDR3 is CASSLAGGPYNEQFF.

The chain couples TRBV7-6 to TRBJ2-1. CDR1 and CDR2 from the germline V gene are SGHVS and FNYEAQ. This CDR3 has 14 amino acids. CDR3 region: CASSLSGRYNEQFF.